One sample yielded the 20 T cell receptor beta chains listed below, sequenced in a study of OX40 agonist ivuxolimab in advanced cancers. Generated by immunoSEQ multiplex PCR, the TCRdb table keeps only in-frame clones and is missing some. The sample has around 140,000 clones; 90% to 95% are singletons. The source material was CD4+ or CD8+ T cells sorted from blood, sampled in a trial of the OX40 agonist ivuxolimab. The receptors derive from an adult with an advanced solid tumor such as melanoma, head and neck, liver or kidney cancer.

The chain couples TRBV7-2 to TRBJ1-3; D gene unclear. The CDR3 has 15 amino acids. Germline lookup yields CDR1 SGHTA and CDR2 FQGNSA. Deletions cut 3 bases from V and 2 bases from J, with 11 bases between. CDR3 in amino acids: CASSLLGIAGNTIYF. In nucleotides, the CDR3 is TGTGCCAGCAGCTTGCTGGGGATCGCTGGAAACACCATATATTTT.

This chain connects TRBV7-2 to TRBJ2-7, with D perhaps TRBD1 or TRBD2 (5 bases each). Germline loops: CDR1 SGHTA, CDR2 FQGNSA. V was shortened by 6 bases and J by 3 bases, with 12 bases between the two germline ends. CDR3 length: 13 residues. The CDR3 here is CASSRGARYEQYF. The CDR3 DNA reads TGTGCCAGCAGTCGAGGGGCGCGCTACGAGCAGTACTTC.

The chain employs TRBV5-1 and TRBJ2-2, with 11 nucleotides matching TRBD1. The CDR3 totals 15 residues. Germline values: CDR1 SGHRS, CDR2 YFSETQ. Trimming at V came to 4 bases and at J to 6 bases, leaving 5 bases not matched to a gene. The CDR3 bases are TGCGCCAGCAGCCCGCCGGGACAGGGGGCCGGGGAGCTGTTTTTT. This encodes CASSPPGQGAGELFF.

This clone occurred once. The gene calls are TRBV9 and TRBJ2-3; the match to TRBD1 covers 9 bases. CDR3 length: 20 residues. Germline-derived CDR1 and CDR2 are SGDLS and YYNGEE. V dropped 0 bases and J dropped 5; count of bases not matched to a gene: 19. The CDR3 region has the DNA TGTGCCAGCAGCGTAGCCGACAGACTCGGACAGGGGCAATGGGGAGATACGCAGTATTTT. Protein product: CASSVADRLGQGQWGDTQYF.

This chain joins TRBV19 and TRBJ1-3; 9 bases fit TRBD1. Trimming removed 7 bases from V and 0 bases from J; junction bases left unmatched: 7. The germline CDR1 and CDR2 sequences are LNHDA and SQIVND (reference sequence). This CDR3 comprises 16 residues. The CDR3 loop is CASIGQGPSSGNTIYF. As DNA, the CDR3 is TGTGCCAGTATCGGACAGGGGCCCAGCTCTGGAAACACCATATATTTT.

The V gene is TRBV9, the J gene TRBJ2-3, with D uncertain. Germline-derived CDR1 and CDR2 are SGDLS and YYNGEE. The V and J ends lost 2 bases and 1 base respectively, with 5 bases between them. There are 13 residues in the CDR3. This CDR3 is CASSVQGTDTQYF. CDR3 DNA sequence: TGTGCCAGCAGCGTTCAGGGCACAGATACGCAGTATTTT.

The CDR3 DNA reads TGTGCCAGTAGTATTCCGGGACTAGCGGGTCCAGGCTCCTACAATGAGCAGTTCTTC. Residues: CASSIPGLAGPGSYNEQFF. The chain is built from TRBV19 and TRBJ2-1, with 12 bases that match TRBD2. Unmatched junction bases numbered 9, after V lost 3 bases and J lost 0 bases. The CDR3 length is 19 residues. The germline gives CDR1 LNHDA, CDR2 SQIVND (reference sequence).

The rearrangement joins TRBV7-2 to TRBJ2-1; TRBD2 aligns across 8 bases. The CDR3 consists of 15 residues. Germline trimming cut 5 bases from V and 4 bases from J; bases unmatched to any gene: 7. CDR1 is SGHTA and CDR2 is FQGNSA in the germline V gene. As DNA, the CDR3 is TGTGCCAGCAGCCTAAGCGGGAGAGATTACAATGAGCAGTTCTTC. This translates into CASSLSGRDYNEQFF.

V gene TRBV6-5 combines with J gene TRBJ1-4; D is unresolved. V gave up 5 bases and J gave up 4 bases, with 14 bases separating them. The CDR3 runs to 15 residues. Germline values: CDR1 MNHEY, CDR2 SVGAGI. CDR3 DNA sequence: TGTGCCAGCAGTATAGGATGGCGGAGTAATGAAAAACTGTTTTTT. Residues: CASSIGWRSNEKLFF.

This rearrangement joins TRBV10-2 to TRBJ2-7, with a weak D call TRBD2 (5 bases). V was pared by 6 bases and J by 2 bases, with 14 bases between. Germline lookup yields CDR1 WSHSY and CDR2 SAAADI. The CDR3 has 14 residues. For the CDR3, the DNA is TGCGCCAGCAGGGCCCGAGCGGAAACCTACGAGCAGTACTTC. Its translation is CASRARAETYEQYF.

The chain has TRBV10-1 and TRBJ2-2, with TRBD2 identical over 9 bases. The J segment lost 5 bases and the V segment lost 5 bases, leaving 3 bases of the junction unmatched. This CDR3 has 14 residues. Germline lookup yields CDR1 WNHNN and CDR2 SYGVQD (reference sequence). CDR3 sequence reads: CASSPAGGTGELFF. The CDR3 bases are TGCGCCAGCAGTCCAGCGGGGGGTACCGGGGAGCTGTTTTTT.

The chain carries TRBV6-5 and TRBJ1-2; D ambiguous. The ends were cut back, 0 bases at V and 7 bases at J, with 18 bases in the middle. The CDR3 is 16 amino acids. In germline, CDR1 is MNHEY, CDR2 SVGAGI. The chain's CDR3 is CASSYSSSWKGVGYTF. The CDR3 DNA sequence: TGTGCCAGCAGTTACTCGAGTTCTTGGAAGGGTGTTGGCTACACCTTC.

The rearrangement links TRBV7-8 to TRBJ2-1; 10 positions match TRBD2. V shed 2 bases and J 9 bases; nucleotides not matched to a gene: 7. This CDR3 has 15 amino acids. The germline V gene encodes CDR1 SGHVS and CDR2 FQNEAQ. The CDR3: CASSLITSGVSEQFF. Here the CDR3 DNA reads TGTGCCAGCAGCTTAATTACTAGCGGGGTCAGTGAGCAGTTCTTC.

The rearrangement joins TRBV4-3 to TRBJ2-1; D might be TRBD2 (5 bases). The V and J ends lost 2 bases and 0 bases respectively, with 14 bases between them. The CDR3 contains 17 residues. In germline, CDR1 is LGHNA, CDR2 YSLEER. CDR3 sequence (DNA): TGCGCCAGCAGCCAATCCCCCTGGGAGATCTCCTACAATGAGCAGTTCTTC. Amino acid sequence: CASSQSPWEISYNEQFF.

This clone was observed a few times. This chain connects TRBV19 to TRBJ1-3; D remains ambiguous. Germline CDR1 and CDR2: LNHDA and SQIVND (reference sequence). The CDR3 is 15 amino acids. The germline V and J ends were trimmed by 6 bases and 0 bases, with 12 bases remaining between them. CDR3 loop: CASSHLASSGNTIYF. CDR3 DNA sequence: TGTGCCAGTAGCCATCTGGCATCCTCTGGAAACACCATATATTTT.

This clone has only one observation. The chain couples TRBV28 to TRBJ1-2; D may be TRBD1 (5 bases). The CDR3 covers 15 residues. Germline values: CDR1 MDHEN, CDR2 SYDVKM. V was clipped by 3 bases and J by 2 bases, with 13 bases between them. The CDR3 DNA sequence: TGTGCCAGCAGTTTGACCGGGACTGAGAACTATGGCTACACCTTC. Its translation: CASSLTGTENYGYTF.

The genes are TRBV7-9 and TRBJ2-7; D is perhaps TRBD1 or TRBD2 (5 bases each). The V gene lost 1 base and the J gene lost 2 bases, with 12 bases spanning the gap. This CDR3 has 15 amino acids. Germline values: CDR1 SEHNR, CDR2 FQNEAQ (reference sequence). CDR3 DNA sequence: TGTGCCAGCAGCTTAGAGGGGCAGGGACCCTACGAGCAGTACTTC. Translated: CASSLEGQGPYEQYF.

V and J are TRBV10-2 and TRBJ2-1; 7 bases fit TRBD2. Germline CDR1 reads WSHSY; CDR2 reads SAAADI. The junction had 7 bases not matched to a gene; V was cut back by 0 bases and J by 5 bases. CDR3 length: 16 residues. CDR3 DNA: TGCGCCAGCAGTGAGTCAGCGGGACTGTACGACAATGAGCAGTTCTTC. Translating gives CASSESAGLYDNEQFF.

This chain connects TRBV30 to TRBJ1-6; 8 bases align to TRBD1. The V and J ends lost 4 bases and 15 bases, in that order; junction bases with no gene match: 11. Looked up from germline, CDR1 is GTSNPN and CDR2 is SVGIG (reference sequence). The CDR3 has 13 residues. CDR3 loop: CAWTRTGSYGLHF. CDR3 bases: TGTGCCTGGACCCGGACAGGGTCATACGGCCTCCACTTT.

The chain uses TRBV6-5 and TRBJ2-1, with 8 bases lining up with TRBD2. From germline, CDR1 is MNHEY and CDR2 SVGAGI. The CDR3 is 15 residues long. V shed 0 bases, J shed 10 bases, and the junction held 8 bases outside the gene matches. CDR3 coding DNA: TGTGCCAGCAGTTACTCGGGCGGGGGGTATCGGGAGCAGTTCTTC. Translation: CASSYSGGGYREQFF.